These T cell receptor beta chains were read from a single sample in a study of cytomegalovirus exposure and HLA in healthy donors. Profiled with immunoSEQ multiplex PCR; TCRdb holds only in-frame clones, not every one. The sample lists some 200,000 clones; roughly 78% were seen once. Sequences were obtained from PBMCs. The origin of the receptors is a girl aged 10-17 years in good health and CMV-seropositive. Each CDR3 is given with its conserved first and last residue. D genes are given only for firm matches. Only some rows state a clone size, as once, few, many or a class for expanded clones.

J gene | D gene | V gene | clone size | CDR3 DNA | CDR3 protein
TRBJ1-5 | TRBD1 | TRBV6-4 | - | TGTGCCAGCAGTGCCGGACAGGGGGTTTCTCAGGGGGTACAGCCCCAGCATTTT | CASSAGQGVSQGVQPQHF
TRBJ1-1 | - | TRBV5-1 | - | TGCGCCAGCAGCCGAGACAGTAGCACTGAAGCTTTCTTT | CASSRDSSTEAFF
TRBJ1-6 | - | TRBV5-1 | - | TGCGCCAGCAGCTTGGAGGGTCCGGGGGAGAGGTCCTATAATTCACCCCTCCACTTT | CASSLEGPGERSYNSPLHF
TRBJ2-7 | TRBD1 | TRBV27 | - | TGTGCCAGCAGTTTACAGGGGACAGGGAACTACGAGCAGTACTTC | CASSLQGTGNYEQYF
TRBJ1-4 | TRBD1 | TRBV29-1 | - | TGCAGCGCCTGGACAGGGGGTGAAAAACTGTTTTTT | CSAWTGGEKLFF
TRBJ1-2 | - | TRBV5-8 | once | TGTGCCAGCAGCACGATCCCTGGGAGGAGTGGCTACACCTTC | CASSTIPGRSGYTF
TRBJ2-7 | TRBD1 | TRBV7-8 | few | TGTGCCAGCAGCTCGGGACAGGGGCCCTCCTACGAGCAGTACTTC | CASSSGQGPSYEQYF
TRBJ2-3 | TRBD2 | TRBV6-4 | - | TGTGCCAGCAGTGACTCTAGTAGCGGGGGCGCAGATACGCAGTATTTT | CASSDSSSGGADTQYF
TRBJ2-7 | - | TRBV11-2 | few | TGTGCCAGCAGTCTAAACGGGATTGGACTCGAGCAGTACTTC | CASSLNGIGLEQYF
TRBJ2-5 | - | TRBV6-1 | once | TGTGCCAGCAGTGATGGACGGTTAGGGGTCGAGACCCAGTACTTC | CASSDGRLGVETQYF
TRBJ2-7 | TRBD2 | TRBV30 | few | TGTGCCTGGAGTGTAGCGGGAGGGGCCTACGAGCAGTACTTC | CAWSVAGGAYEQYF
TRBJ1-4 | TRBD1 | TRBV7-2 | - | TGTGCCAGCAGCCAACGGACAGGGGGCTATGAAAAACTGTTTTTT | CASSQRTGGYEKLFF
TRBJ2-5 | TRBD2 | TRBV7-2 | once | TGTGCCAGCAGCCCCCGTGCGGGGGGGCCGGATGAGACCCAGTACTTC | CASSPRAGGPDETQYF
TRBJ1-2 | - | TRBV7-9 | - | TGTGCCAGCAGCTCGGGCGGGGGGCGCGGCTACACCTTC | CASSSGGGRGYTF
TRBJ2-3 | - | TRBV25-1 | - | TGTGCCAGCACCCGAACCCGGGGTGGCACAGATACGCAGTATTTT | CASTRTRGGTDTQYF
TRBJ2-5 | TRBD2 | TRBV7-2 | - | TGTGCCAGCAGCTTGGTGGTCTGGTCGAGCGGGGGTTACCAAGAGACCCAGTACTTC | CASSLVVWSSGGYQETQYF
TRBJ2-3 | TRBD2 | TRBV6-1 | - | TGTGCCAGCAGTGAGATGGCGGGGGATAGCACAGATACGCAGTATTTT | CASSEMAGDSTDTQYF
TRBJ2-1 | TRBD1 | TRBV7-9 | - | TGTGCCAGCAGCTTGGGACAGGGGCGATCCTACAATGAGCAGTTCTTC | CASSLGQGRSYNEQFF
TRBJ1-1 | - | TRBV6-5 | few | TGTGCCAGCAGTTACGGGTACGGAGAGGCCGGCACTGAAGCTTTCTTT | CASSYGYGEAGTEAFF
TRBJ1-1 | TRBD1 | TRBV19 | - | TGTGCCAGTAGTATAGACCGCAACAGGGGCCCCACTGAAGCTTTCTTT | CASSIDRNRGPTEAFF
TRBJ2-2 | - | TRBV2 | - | TGTGCCAGCAGTTTGGGAGGTGCGGAGAACACCGGGGAGCTGTTTTTT | CASSLGGAENTGELFF
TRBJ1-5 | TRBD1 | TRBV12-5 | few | TGTGCCTCCGGAGAGGGGGCGAGCAATCAGCCCCAGCATTTT | CASGEGASNQPQHF
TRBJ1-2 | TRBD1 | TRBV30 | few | TGTGCCTGGGGGCCAGGGGGTTCTGCTAACTATGGCTACACCTTC | CAWGPGGSANYGYTF
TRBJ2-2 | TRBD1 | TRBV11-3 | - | TGTGCCAGCAGATTTCAGGGACAGGGTAGGACCGGGGAGCTGTTTTTT | CASRFQGQGRTGELFF
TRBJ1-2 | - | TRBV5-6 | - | TGTGCCAGCAGCTTGGGCCAGGGGAACTATGGCTACACCTTC | CASSLGQGNYGYTF
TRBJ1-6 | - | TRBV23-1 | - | TGCGCCAGCAGTCAGAATGGGCAGGGCCATTCACCCCTCCACTTT | CASSQNGQGHSPLHF
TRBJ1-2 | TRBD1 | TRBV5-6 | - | TGTGCCAGCAGCTCGGGACAGGGTAAGGTGAACTATGGCTACACCTTC | CASSSGQGKVNYGYTF
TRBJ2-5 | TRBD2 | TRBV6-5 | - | TGTGCCAGCAGTGACAGCGGGGGTATTGAGACCCAGTACTTC | CASSDSGGIETQYF
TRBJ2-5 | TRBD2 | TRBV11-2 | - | TGTGCCAGCAGCTTAGCGCTCGCGGGGGGTCAAGAGACCCAGTACTTC | CASSLALAGGQETQYF
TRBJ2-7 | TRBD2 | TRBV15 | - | TGTGCCACCAGCAGCCGCGGGGGTCCGGAACCATACGAGCAGTACTTC | CATSSRGGPEPYEQYF
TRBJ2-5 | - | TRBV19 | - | TGTGCCAGTAGTCTCGCTCGGGGGAGACAAGAGACCCAGTACTTC | CASSLARGRQETQYF
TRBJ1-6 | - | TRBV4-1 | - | TGCGCCAGCAGGCCTGGACCAAGGGGTTCACCCCTCCACTTT | CASRPGPRGSPLHF
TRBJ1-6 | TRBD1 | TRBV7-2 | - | TGTGCCAGCAGCGGGCCGGGACAGGTTTACTCACCCCTCCACTTT | CASSGPGQVYSPLHF
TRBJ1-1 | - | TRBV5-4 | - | TGTGCCAGCAGTCCGGACAAGAACACTGAAGCTTTCTTT | CASSPDKNTEAFF
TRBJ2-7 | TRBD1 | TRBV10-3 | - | TGTGCCATCAGCCGGGACAGCTACGAGCAGTACTTC | CAISRDSYEQYF
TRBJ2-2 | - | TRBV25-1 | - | TGTGCCAGCAGTGTTCAGAGGGGGGGCGGAAACACCGGGGAGCTGTTTTTT | CASSVQRGGGNTGELFF
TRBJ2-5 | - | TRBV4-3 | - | TGCGCCAGCAGCCAAGATCGTTCGGAGACCCAGTACTTC | CASSQDRSETQYF
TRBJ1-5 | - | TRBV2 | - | TGTGCCAGCAGTGACGGGAGTAATCAGCCCCAGCATTTT | CASSDGSNQPQHF
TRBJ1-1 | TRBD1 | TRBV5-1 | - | TGCGCCAGCAGCTTGGGCCCGAGGGACAGGGTTACGACTGAAGCTTTCTTT | CASSLGPRDRVTTEAFF
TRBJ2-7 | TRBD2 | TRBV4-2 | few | TGTGCCAGCAGCCAAGATGGGGCGGGGGGAACCTACGAGCAGTACTTC | CASSQDGAGGTYEQYF
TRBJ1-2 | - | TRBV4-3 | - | TGCGCCAGCAGCCAAGCAGTGTCAGATAACTATGGCTACACCTTC | CASSQAVSDNYGYTF
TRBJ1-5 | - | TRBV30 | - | TGTGCCTGGAGCCCTGGGAGGGACAATCAGCCCCAGCATTTT | CAWSPGRDNQPQHF
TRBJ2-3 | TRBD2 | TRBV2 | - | TGTGCCAGCAGTCTTCCGGGACTAGCGGGGGGGAAGAGCACAGATACGCAGTATTTT | CASSLPGLAGGKSTDTQYF
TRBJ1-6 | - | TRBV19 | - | TGTGCCAGTAGTATTTTAGGGAGGTGGTCACCCCTCCACTTT | CASSILGRWSPLHF
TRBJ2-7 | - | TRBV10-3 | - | TGTGCCATCAGTGAGTCGGCGGAATCCTACGAGCAGTACTTC | CAISESAESYEQYF
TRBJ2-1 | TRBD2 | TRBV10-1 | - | TGCGCCAGCAGCGATAGCGGGGCGTCCTACAATGAGCAGTTCTTC | CASSDSGASYNEQFF
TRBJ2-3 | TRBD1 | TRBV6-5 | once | TGTGCCAGCAGTTTGACAGGGGTTAGCACAGATACGCAGTATTTT | CASSLTGVSTDTQYF
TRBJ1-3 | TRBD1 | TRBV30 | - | TGTGCCTGGGGCGCGGGACAGGGGAGCTCTGGAAACACCATATATTTT | CAWGAGQGSSGNTIYF